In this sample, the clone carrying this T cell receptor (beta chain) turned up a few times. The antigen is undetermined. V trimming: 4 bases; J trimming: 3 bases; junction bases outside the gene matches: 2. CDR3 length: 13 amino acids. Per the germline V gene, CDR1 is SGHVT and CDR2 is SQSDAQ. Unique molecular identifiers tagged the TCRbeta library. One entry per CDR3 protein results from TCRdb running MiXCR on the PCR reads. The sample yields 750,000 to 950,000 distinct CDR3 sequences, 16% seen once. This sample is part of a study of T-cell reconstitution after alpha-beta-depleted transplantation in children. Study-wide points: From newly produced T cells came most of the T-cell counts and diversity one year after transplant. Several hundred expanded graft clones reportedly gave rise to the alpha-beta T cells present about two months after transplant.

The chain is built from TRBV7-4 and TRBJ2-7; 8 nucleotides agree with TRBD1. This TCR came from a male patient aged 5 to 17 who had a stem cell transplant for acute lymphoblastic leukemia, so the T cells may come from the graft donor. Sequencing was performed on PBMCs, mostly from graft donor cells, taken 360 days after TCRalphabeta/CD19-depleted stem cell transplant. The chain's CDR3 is CASSCRGLYEQYF. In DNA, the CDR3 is TGTGCCAGCAGCTGCAGGGGGCTCTACGAGCAGTACTTC. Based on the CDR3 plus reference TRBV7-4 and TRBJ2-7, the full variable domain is GAGVSQSPRYKVAKRGRDVALRCDSISGHVTLYWYRQTLGQGSEVLTYSQSDAQRDKSGRPSGRFSAERPERSVSTLKIQRTEQGDSAVYLCASSCRGLYEQYFGPGTRLTVT.